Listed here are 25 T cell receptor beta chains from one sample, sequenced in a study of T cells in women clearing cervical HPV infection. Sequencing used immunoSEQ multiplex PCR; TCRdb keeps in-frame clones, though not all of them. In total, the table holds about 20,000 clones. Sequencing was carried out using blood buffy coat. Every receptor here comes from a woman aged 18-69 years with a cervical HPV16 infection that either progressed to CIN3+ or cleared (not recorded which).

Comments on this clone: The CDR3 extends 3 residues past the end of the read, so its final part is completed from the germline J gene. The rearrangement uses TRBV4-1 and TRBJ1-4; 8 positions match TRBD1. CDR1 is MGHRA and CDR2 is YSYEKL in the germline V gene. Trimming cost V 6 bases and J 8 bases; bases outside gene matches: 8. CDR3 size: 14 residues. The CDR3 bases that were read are TGCGCCAGCAGAAGGCAGGGGGCAAGCGAAAAA. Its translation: CASRRQGASEK. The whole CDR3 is CASRRQGASEKLFF.

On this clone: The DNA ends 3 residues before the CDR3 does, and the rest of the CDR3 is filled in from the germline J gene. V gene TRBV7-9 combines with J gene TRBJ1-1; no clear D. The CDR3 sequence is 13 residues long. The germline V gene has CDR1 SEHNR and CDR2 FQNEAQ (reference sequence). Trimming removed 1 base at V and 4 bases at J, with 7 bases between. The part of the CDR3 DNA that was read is TGTGCCAGCAGCTTAGGGGCAGTCACTGAA. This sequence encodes CASSLGAVTE. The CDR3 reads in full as CASSLGAVTEAFF.

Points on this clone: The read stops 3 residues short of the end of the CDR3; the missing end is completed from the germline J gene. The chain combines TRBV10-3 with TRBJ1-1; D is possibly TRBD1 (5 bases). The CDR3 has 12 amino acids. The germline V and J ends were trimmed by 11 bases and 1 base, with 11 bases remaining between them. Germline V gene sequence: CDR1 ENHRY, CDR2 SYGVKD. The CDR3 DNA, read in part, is TGTGCCGGAAAGACAGAGAACACTGAA. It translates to CAGKTENTE. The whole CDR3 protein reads CAGKTENTEAFF.

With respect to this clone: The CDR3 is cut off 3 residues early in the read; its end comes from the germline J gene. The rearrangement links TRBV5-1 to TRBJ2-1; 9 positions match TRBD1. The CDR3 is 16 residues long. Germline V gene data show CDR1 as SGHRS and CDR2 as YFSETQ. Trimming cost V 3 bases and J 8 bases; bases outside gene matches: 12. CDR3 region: CASSYRGRGVVDEQFF. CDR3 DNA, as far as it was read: TGCGCCAGCAGCTACAGGGGGCGAGGGGTTGTCGATGAG.

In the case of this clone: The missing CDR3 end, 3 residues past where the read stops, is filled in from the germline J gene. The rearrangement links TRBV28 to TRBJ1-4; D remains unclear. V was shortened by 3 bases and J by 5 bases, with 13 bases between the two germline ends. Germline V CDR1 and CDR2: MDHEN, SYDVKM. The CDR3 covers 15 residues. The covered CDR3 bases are TGTGCCAGCAGTTTGGTCGGGGTTCTAAATGAAAAA. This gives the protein CASSLVGVLNEK. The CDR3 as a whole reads CASSLVGVLNEKLFF.

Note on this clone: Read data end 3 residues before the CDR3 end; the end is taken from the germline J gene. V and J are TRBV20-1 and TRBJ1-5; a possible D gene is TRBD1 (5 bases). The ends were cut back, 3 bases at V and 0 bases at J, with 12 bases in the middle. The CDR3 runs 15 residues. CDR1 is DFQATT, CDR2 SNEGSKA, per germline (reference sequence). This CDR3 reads CSARVGTSSNQPQHF. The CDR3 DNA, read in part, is TGCAGTGCTAGGGTGGGGACTTCTAGCAATCAGCCC.

The CDR3 bases that were read are TGTGCCTGGAGTCCCTGGACAGGGGACTTCTCCTATAATTCACCA. It yields the protein CAWSPWTGDFSYNSP. The full CDR3 is CAWSPWTGDFSYNSPLFF. The chain links TRBV30 to TRBJ1-4, with 9 bases that match TRBD1. The read finishes 3 residues shy of the CDR3 end, and the germline J gene is used to complete it. There are 18 residues in the CDR3. Germline V gene data show CDR1 as GTSNPN and CDR2 as SVGIG (reference sequence). Full variable domain (missing parts from reference TRBV30 and TRBJ1-4): SQTIHQWPATLVQPVGSPLSLECTVEGTSNPNLYWYRQAAGRGLQLLFYSVGIGQISSEVPQNLSASRPQDRQFILSSKKLLLSDSGFYLCAWSPWTGDFSYNSPLFFGSGTQLSVL.

The CDR3 DNA, read in part, is TGCAGTGCTAGAGAAGCGGGGGGGAGCTCCTACAATGAG. Translated, it gives CSAREAGGSSYNE. The whole CDR3 protein reads CSAREAGGSSYNEQFF. This sequence joins TRBV20-1 and TRBJ2-1; 10 bases are a match to TRBD2. Read sequence stops 3 residues before the CDR3 end, and the germline J gene provides the missing end. This CDR3 spans 16 amino acids. Germline V gives CDR1 DFQATT, CDR2 SNEGSKA (reference sequence). With V trimmed by 0 bases and J by 0 bases, 2 bases remained unmatched.

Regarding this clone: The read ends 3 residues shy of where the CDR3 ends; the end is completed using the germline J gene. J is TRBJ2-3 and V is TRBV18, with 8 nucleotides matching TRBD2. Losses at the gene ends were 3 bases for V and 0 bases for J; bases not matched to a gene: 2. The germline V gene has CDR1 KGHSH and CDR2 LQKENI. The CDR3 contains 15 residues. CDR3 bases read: TGTGCCAGCTCACCCGCGGGGGGAAGCACAGATACG. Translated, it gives CASSPAGGSTDT. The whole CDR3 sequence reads CASSPAGGSTDTQYF.

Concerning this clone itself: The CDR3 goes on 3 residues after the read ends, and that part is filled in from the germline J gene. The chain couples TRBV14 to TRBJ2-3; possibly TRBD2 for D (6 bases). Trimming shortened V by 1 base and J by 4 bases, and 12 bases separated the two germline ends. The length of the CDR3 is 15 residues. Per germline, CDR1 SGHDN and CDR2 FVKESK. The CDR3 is CASSQGLGGADTQYF. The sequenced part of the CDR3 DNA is TGTGCCAGCAGCCAAGGACTAGGTGGGGCAGATACG.

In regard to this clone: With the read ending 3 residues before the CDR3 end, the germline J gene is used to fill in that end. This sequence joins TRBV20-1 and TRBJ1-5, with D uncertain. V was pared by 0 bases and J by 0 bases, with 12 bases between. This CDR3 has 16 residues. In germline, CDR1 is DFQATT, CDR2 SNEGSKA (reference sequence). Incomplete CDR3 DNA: TGCAGTGCTAGAGATCTTGACACACCTAGCAATCAGCCC. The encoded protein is CSARDLDTPSNQP. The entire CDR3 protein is CSARDLDTPSNQPQHF.

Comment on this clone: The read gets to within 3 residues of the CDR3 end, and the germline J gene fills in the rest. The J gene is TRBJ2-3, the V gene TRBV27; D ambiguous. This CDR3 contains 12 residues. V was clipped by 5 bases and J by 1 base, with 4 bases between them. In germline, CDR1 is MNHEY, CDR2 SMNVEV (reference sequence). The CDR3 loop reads CASSPRTDTQYF. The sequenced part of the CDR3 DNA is TGTGCCAGCAGTCCTCGCACAGATACG.

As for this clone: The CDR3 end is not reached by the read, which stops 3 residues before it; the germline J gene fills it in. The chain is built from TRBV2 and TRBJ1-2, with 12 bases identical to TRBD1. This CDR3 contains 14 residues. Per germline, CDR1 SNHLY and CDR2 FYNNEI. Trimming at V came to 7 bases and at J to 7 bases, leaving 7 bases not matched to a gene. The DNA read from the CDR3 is TGTGCCAGCACCAGAGGGACAGGGGGCGGTGGC. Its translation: CASTRGTGGGG. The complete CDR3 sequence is CASTRGTGGGGYTF.

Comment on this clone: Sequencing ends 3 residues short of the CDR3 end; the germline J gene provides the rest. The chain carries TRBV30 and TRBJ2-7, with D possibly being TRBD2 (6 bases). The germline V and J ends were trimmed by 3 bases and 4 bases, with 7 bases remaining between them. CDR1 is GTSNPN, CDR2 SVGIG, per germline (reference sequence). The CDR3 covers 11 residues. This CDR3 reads CAWRGTYEQYF. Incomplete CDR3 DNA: TGTGCCTGGAGAGGGACTTACGAG.

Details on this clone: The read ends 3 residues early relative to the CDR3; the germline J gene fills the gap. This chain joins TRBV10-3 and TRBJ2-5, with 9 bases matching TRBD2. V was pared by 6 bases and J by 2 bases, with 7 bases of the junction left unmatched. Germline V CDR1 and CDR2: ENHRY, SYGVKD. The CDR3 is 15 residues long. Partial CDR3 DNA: TGTGCCATCAGCGTAACAGCGGGGGGACAAGAGACC. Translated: CAISVTAGGQET. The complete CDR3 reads CAISVTAGGQETQYF.

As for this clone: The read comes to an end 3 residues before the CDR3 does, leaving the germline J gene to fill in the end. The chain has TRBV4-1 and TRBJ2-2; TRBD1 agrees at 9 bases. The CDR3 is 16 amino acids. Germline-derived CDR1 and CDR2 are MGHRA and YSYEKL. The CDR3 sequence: CASSHAQGAGNSPLFF. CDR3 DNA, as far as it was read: TGCGCCAGCAGCCACGCACAGGGGGCGGGTAATTCACCG.

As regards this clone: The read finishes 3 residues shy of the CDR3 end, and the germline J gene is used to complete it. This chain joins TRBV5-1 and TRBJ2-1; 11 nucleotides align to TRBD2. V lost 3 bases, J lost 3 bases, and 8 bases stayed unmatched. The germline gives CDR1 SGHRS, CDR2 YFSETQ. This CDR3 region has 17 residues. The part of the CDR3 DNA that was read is TGCGCCAGCAGCTGGGAAAAGACTAGCGGGGACTACAATGAG. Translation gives CASSWEKTSGDYNE. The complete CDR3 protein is CASSWEKTSGDYNEQFF.

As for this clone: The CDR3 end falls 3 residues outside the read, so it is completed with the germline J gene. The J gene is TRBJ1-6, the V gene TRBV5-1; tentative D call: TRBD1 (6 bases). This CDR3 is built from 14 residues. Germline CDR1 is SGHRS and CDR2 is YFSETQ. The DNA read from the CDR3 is TGCGCCAGCAGCTTGGACAGGGCGGACGGGCCC. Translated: CASSLDRADGP. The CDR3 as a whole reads CASSLDRADGPLHF.

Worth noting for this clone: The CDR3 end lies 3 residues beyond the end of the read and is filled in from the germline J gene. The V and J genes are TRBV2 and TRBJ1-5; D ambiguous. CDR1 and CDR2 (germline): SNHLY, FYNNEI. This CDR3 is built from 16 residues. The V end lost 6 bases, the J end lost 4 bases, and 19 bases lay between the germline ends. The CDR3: CASSLIPPGFNQPQHF. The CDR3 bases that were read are TGTGCCAGCAGCCTGATCCCCCCCGGGTTTAATCAGCCC.

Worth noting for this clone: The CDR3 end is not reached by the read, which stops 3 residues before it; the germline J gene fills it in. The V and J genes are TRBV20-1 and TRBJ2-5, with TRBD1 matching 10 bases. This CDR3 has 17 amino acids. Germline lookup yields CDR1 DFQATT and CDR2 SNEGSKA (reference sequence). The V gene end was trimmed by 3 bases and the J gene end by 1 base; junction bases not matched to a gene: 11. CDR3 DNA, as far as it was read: TGCAGTGCTAGTGGGGAGGGACAGGGGACCATCCAAGAGACC. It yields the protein CSASGEGQGTIQET. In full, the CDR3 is CSASGEGQGTIQETQYF.

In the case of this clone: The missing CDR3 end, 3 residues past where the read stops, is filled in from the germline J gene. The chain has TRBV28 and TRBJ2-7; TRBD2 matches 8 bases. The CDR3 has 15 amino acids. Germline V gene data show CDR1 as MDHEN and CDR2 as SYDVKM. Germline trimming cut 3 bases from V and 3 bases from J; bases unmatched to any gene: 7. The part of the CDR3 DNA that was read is TGTGCCAGCAGTTTCAGGTCGGGGGGGCACTACGAG. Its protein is CASSFRSGGHYE. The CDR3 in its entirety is CASSFRSGGHYEQYF.

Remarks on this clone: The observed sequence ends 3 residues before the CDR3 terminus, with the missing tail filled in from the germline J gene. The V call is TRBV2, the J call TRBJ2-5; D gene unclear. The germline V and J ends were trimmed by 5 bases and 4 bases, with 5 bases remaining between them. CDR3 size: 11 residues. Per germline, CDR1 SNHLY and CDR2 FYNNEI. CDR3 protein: CASSKLETQYF. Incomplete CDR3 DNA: TGTGCCAGCAGTAAACTAGAGACC.

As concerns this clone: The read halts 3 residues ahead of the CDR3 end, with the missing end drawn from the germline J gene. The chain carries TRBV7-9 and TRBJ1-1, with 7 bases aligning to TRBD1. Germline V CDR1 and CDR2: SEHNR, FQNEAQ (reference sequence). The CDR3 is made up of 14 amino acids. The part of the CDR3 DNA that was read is TGTGCCAGCAGCTTCGACAGGGACACAGATACG. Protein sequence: CASSFDRDTDT. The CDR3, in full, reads CASSFDRDTDTAFF. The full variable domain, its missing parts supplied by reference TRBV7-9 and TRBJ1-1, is DTGVSQNPRHKITKRGQNVTFRCDPISEHNRLYWYRQTLGQGPEFLTYFQNEAQLEKSRLLSDRFSAERPKGSFSTLEIQRTEQGDSAMYLCASSFDRDTDTAFFGQGTRLTVV.

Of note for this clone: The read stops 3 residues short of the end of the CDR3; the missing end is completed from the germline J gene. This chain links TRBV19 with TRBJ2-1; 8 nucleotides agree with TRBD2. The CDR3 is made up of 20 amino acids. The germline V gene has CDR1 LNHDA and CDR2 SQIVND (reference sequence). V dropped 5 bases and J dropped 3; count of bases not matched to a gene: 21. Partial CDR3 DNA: TGTGCCAGTAGTGCAAACCCGGACATTCGGGGACTAGGGGGCTACAATGAG. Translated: CASSANPDIRGLGGYNE. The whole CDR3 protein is CASSANPDIRGLGGYNEQFF.

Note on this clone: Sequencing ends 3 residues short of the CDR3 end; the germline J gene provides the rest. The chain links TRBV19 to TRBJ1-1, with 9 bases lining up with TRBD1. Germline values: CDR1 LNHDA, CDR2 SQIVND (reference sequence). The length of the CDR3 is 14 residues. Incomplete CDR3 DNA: TGTGCCAGTAGCAGGGACAGGGAAGGAGAGACC. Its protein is CASSRDREGET. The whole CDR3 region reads CASSRDREGETAFF.